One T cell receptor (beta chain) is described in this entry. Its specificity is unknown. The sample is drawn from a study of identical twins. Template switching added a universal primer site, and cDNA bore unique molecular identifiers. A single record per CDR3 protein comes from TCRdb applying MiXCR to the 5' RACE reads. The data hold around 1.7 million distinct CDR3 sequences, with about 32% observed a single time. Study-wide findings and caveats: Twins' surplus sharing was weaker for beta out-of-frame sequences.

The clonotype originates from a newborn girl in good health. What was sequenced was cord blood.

The CDR3 loop is CSASLGPLTSGRGNTQYF. CDR3 sequence (DNA): TGCAGTGCTAGTCTGGGCCCACTTACTAGCGGGAGGGGAAATACGCAGTATTTT. The chain couples TRBV20-1 to TRBJ2-3; 13 bases align to TRBD2. Germline V gene lookup returns CDR1 DFQATT and CDR2 SNEGSKA (reference sequence). The CDR3 contains 18 residues. V lost 3 bases, J lost 7 bases, and 16 bases stayed unmatched.